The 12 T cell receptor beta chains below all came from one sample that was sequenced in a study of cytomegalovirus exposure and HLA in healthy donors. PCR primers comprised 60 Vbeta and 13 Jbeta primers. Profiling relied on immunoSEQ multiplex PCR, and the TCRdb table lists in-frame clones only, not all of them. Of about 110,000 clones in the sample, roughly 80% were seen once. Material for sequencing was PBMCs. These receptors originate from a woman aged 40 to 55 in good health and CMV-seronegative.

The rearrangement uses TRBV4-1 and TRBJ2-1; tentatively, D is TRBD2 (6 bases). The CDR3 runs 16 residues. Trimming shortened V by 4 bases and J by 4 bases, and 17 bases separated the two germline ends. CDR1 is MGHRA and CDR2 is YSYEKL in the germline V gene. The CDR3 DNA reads TGCGCCAGCAGCCCTCCCCGGGAGTCCCTTTACAATGAGCAGTTCTTC. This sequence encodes CASSPPRESLYNEQFF.

The CDR3 DNA follows: TGTGCCAGCAGTTTAGGGCCTGGGGCTTATGGCTACACCTTC. Encoded protein: CASSLGPGAYGYTF. The chain recombines TRBV27 with TRBJ1-2; maybe TRBD1 (5 bases). The CDR3 sequence is 14 residues long. With 2 bases removed from V and 5 bases from J, the gap between germline ends came to 12 bases. Germline-derived CDR1 and CDR2 are MNHEY and SMNVEV (reference sequence).

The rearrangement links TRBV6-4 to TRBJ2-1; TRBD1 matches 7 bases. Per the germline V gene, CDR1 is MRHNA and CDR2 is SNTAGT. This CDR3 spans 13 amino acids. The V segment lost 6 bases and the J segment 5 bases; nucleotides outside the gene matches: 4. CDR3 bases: TGTGCCAGCAGCAGGGGGATCGACAATGAGCAGTTCTTC. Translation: CASSRGIDNEQFF.

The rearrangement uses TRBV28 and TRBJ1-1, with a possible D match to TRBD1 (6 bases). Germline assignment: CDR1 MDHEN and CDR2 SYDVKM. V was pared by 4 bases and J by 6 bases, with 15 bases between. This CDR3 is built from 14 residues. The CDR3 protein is CASSYAQGSPEAFF. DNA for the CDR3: TGTGCCAGCAGTTACGCACAGGGTAGTCCTGAAGCTTTCTTT.

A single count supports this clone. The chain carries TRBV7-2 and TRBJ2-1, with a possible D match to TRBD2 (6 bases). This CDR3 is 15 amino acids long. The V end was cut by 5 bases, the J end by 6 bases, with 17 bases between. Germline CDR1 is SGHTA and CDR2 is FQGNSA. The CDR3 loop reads CASSQDYLPPNEQFF. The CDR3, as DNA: TGTGCCAGCAGCCAGGACTACCTTCCTCCCAATGAGCAGTTCTTC.

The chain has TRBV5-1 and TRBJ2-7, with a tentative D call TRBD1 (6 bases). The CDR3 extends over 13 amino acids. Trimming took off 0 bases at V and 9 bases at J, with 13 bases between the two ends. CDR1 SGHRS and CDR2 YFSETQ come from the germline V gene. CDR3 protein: CASSLAEARGQYF. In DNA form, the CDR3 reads TGCGCCAGCAGCTTGGCGGAGGCCAGGGGGCAGTACTTC.

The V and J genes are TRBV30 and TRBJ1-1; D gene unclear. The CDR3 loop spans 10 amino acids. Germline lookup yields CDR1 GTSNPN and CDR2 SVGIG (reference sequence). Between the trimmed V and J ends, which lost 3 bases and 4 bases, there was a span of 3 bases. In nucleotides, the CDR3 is TGTGCCTGGAGCGGCACTGAAGCTTTCTTT. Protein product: CAWSGTEAFF.

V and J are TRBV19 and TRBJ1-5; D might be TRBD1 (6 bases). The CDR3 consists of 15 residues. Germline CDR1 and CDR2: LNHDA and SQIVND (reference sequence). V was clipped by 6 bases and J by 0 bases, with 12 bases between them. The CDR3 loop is CASRWDIYSNQPQHF. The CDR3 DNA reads TGTGCCAGTAGATGGGACATTTATAGCAATCAGCCCCAGCATTTT.

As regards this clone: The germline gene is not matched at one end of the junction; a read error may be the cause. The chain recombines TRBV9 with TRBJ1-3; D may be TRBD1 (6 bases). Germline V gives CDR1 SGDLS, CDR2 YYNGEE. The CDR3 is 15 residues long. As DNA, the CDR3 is TGTACCAGCAGCCCACAGGGCCTTTCTGGAAACACCATATATTTT. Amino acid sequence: CTSSPQGLSGNTIYF.

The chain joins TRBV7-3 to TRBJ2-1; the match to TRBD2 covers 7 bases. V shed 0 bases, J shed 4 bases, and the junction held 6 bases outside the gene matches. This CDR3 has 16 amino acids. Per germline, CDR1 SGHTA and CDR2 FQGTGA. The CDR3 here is CASSLTAGDYYNEQFF. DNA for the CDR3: TGTGCCAGCAGCTTAACGGCGGGGGACTATTACAATGAGCAGTTCTTC.

CDR3 coding DNA: TGTGCCAGCAGCTACAGGGGGCCCCCCTCGAACACCGGGGAGCTGTTTTTT. It encodes CASSYRGPPSNTGELFF. This chain joins TRBV11-3 and TRBJ2-2; TRBD1 matches 9 bases. CDR1 is SGHNT and CDR2 is YENEEA in the germline V gene. Germline trimming cut 4 bases from V and 0 bases from J; bases unmatched to any gene: 6. This CDR3 has 17 residues.

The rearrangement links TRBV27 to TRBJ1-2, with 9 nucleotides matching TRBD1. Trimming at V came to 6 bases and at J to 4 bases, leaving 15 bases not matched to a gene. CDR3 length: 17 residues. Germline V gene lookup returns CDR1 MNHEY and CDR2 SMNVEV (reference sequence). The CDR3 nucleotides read TGTGCCAGCAGGAGAACAGGGGGCGGAGAGTTGGCCTATGGCTACACCTTC. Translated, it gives CASRRTGGGELAYGYTF.